This T cell receptor beta chain comes out of a study of shared clonotypes between healthy human individuals. Study-level results: Represented diversity (both genetic and exposure-history) was limited by the small number of donors.

There are a few counts of this clone. Its matching antigen is unknown. Generated by immunoSEQ multiplex PCR, the TCRdb table keeps only in-frame clones and is missing some. The sample has about half a million clones, 65% to 85% seen once. CDR1 and CDR2 (germline): WSHSY, SAAADI. V lost 2 bases, J lost 3 bases, and 14 bases lay in between. The CDR3 is 16 amino acids. The V call is TRBV10-2, the J call TRBJ1-3; D call uncertain. This receptor was obtained from a woman in her 40s in good health. Some clones in this sample may be carry-over from other donors' samples. Sequences were obtained from PBMCs. This CDR3 reads CASSEGRTSVGNTIYF. The CDR3 DNA is TGCGCCAGCAGTGAGGGGAGGACGTCCGTTGGAAACACCATATATTTT.